The source of this TCR beta chain is a study of T cell repertoires in cytomegalovirus infection. A single record per CDR3 protein comes from TCRdb applying MiXCR to the reads. This table has around 770,000 distinct CDR3 sequences, roughly 29% appearing once. Per germline, CDR1 MNHNS and CDR2 SASEGT. V was trimmed by 5 bases and J by 1 base, leaving 17 bases between them. The CDR3 has 16 residues. As regards this clonotype: What it binds is not known.

This sequence joins TRBV6-1 and TRBJ1-1; maybe TRBD1 (6 bases). Sequencing used cultured CD8+ T cells from PBMCs, obtained from culture after CMV antigen stimulation. The source of this sequence is a human donor in good health (CMV status not recorded). Some clones in this sample may be carry-over from other donors' samples. The CDR3 region is CASSPRGGPRNTEAFF. CDR3 in DNA: TGTGCCAGCAGTCCCCGCGGGGGCCCTCGGAACACTGAAGCTTTCTTT.